Included here is one T cell receptor (beta chain) sequence, with context. The antigen remains unidentified. Both 60 Vbeta primers and 13 Jbeta primers went into the PCR. Assay: immunoSEQ multiplex PCR; the TCRdb copy retains only in-frame clones and omits some. The table has 150,000 or so clones, about 80% seen once. The data derive from a study of cytomegalovirus exposure and HLA in healthy donors. Broader study findings: The authors considered a cluster of highly shared sequence variants likely to be a sequencing artifact.

Germline CDR1 reads SGHNT; CDR2 reads YYREEE (reference sequence). This CDR3 is 15 amino acids long. V lost 10 bases and J lost 3; bases outside the gene matches: 7. Sample: PBMCs. J is TRBJ2-6 and V is TRBV5-4; the match to TRBD1 covers 10 bases. This clonotype was sampled from a woman between 50 and 59 years old in good health and CMV-seropositive. The CDR3 DNA follows: TGTGCCTCGGGGACAGGGGATCGTGGGGCCAACGTCCTGACTTTC. This codes for CASGTGDRGANVLTF.